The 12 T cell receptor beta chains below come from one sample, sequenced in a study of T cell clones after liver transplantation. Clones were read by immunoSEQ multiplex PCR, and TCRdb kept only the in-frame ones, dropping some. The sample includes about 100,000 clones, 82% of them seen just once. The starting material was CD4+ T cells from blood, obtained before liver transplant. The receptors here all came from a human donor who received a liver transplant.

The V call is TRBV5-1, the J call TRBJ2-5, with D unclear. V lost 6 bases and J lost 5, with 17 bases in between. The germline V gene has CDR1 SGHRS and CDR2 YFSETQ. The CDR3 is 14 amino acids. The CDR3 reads CASTPISPRETQYF. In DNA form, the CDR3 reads TGCGCCAGCACCCCCATATCACCTAGGGAGACCCAGTACTTC.

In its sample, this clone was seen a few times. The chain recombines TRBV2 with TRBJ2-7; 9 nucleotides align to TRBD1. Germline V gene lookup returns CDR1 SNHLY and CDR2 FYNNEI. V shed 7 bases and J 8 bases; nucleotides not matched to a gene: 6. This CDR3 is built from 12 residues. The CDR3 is CASNPDRGKQYF. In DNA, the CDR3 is TGTGCCAGCAACCCGGACAGGGGAAAGCAGTACTTC.

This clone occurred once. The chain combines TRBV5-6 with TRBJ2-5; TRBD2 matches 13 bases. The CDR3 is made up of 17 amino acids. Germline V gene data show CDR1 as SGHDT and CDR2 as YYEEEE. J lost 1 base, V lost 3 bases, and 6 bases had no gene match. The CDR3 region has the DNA TGTGCCAGCAGCTCGGGGAGACTAGCGGGAGGCCAAGAGACCCAGTACTTC. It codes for CASSSGRLAGGQETQYF.

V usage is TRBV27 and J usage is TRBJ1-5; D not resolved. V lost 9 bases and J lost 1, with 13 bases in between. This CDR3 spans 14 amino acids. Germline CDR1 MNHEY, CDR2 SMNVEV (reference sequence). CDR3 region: CASKAARSNQPQHF. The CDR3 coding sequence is TGTGCCAGTAAGGCAGCCAGAAGCAATCAGCCCCAGCATTTT.

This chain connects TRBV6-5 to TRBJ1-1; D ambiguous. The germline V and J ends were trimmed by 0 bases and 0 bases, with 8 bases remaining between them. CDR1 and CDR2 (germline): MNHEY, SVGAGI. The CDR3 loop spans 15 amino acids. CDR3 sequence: CASSYSEYMNTEAFF. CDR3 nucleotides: TGTGCCAGCAGTTACTCGGAATACATGAACACTGAAGCTTTCTTT.

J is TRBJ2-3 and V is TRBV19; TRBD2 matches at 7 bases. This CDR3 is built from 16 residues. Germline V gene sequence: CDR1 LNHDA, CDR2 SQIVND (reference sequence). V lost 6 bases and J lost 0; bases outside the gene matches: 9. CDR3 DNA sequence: TGTGCCAGTAGGAGCGGGGCGGGCTACAGCACAGATACGCAGTATTTT. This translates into CASRSGAGYSTDTQYF.

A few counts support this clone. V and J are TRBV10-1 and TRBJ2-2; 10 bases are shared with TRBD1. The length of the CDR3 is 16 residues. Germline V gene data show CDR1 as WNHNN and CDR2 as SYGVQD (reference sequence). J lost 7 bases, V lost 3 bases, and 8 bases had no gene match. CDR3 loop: CASSDVGDRGNGELFF. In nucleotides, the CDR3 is TGCGCCAGCAGTGATGTTGGGGACAGGGGCAACGGGGAGCTGTTTTTT.

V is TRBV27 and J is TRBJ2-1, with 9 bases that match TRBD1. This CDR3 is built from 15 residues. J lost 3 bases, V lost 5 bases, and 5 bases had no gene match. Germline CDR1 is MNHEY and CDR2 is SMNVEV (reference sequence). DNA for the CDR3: TGTGCCAGCAGTAAGAGGACAGGGGTCTACAATGAGCAGTTCTTC. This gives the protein CASSKRTGVYNEQFF.

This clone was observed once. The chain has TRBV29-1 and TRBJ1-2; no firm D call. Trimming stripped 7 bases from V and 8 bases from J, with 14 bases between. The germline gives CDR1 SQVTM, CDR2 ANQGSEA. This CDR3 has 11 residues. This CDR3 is CSATNAGGYTF. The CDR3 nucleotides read TGCAGCGCTACGAACGCCGGGGGCTACACCTTC.

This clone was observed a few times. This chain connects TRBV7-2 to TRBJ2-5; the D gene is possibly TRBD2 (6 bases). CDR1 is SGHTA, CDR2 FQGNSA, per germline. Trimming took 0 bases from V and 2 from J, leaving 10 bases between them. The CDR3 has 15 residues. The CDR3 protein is CASSLATGTQETQYF. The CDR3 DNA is TGTGCCAGCAGCTTAGCGACGGGGACTCAAGAGACCCAGTACTTC.

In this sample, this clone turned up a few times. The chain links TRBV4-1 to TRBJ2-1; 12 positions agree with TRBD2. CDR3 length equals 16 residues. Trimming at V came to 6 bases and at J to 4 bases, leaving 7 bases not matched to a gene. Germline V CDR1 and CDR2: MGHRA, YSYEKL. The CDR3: CASRRTSGEVYNEQFF. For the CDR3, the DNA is TGCGCCAGCAGAAGGACTAGCGGGGAGGTTTACAATGAGCAGTTCTTC.

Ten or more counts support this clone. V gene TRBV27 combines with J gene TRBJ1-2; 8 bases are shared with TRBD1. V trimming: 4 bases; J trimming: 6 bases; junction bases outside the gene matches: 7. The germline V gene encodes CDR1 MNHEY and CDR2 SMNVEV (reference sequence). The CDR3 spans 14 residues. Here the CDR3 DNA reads TGTGCCAGCAGTTCCCGACAGGGGTGGGATGGCTACACCTTC. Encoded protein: CASSSRQGWDGYTF.